This T cell receptor (beta chain) was captured by sequencing in a study of T cell repertoires in cytomegalovirus infection. This clonotype was observed many times. In germline, CDR1 is SGHRS, CDR2 YFSETQ. V was pared by 0 bases and J by 10 bases, with 11 bases between. This CDR3 has 14 residues. TCRdb reprocessed the reads via MiXCR and lists one record per CDR3 protein. The repertoire includes approximately 500,000 distinct CDR3 sequences, about 11% of them detected once, and 10% to 13% sits in the top ten. Sequencing was done on a sample of PBMCs. The chain combines TRBV5-1 with TRBJ1-6; D call uncertain. This clonotype was obtained from a human donor in good health (CMV status not recorded). Some clones in this sample may be carry-over from other donors' samples. The CDR3 reads CASSLEGISSPLHF. The DNA of the CDR3 is TGCGCCAGCAGCTTGGAAGGGATTTCCTCACCCCTCCACTTT.